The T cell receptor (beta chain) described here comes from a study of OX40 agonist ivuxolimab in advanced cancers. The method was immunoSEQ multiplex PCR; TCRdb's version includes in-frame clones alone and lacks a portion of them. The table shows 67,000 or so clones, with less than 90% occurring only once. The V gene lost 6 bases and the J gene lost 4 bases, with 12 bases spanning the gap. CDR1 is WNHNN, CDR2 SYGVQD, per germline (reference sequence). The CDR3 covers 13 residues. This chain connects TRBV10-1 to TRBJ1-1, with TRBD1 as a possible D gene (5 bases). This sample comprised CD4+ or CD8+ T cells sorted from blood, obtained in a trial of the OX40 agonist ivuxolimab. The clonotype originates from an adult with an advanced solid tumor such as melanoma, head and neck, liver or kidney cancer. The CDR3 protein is CASRQGLITEAFF. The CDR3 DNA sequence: TGCGCCAGCAGGCAGGGATTGATCACTGAAGCTTTCTTT.